This TCR beta chain was sequenced in a study of T-cell reconstitution after alpha-beta-depleted transplantation in children. Study-level points and caveats: There were some patients whose high TCRbeta diversity at day 60 came from surviving recipient T cells and thymic progenitors.

The TCRbeta library incorporated unique molecular identifiers. MiXCR, run by TCRdb on the PCR reads, gives a single entry per CDR3 protein. Among 540,000 or so distinct CDR3 sequences listed, around 23% were seen once. Regarding this clonotype: The antigen is not known.

Germline lookup yields CDR1 DFQATT and CDR2 SNEGSKA (reference sequence). CDR3 size: 14 residues. V dropped 0 bases and J dropped 6 bases, with 11 bases sitting between them. Material: PBMCs, mostly from graft donor cells, obtained 360 days after TCRalphabeta/CD19-depleted stem cell transplant. The chain combines TRBV20-1 with TRBJ2-2, with D hard to call. The clonotype was recovered from a boy under three years old who had a stem cell transplant for acute myeloid leukemia, so the T cells may come from the graft donor. In DNA form, the CDR3 reads TGCAGTGCTAGAGATGGAAGAGGATCCGGGGAGCTGTTTTTT. Translation gives CSARDGRGSGELFF.